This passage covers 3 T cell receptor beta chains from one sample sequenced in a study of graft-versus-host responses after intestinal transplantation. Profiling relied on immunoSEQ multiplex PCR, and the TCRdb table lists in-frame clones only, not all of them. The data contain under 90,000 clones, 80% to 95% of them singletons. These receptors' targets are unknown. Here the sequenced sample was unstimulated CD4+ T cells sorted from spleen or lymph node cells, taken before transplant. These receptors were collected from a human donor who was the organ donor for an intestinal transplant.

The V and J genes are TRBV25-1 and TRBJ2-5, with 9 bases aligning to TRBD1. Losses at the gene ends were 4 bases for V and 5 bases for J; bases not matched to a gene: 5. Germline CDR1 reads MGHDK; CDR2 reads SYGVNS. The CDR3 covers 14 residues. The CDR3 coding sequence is TGTGCCAGCAGTGGAACAGGGGGCAGTGAGACCCAGTACTTC. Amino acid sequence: CASSGTGGSETQYF.

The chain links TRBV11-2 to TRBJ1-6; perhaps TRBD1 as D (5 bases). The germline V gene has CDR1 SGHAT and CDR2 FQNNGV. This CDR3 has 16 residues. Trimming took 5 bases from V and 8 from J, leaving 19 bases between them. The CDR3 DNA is TGTGCCAGCAGCCCGGACCGAGGCAGGGTTCATTCACCCCTCCACTTT. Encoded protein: CASSPDRGRVHSPLHF.

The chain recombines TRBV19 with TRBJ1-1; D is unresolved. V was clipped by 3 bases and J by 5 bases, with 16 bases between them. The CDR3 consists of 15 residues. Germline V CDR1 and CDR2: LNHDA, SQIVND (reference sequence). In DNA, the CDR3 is TGTGCCAGTAGTATGTCCACGGGAGTAGGGACTGAAGCTTTCTTT. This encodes CASSMSTGVGTEAFF.